The 25 T cell receptor beta chains presented below share a single source sample, sequenced in a study of graft-versus-host responses after intestinal transplantation. Data came from immunoSEQ multiplex PCR; TCRdb stores just in-frame clones and leaves some out. The table has about 97,000 clones, around nine tenths seen once. This material consisted of PBMCs, taken about 460 days after intestinal transplant. These receptors came from a human patient who received an intestinal transplant, so some T cells may come from the graft donor.

The rearrangement joins TRBV7-2 to TRBJ2-2; D gene unclear. Germline V CDR1 and CDR2: SGHTA, FQGNSA. V lost 5 bases, J lost 0 bases, and 1 base lay in between. The CDR3 runs to 12 residues. CDR3 in amino acids: CASSPNTGELFF. The CDR3 nucleotides read TGTGCCAGCAGCCCGAACACCGGGGAGCTGTTTTTT.

This clone was seen just once. The chain employs TRBV10-1 and TRBJ1-6; a weak D match, TRBD1 (6 bases). The germline V gene has CDR1 WNHNN and CDR2 SYGVQD (reference sequence). The length of the CDR3 is 15 residues. Trimming removed 0 bases from V and 7 bases from J, with 10 bases in between. CDR3 sequence (DNA): TGCGCCAGCAGTGAGTCTGACAGGCCCAATTCACCCCTCCACTTT. Its translation: CASSESDRPNSPLHF.

This clone was found a few times. V and J are TRBV6-1 and TRBJ2-2, with TRBD2 as a possible D gene (5 bases). V shed 4 bases and J shed 8 bases, with 17 bases lying between them. The CDR3 is 15 amino acids. Germline loops: CDR1 MNHNS, CDR2 SASEGT. The CDR3 sequence is CASSVGSAPLGELFF. CDR3 nucleotides: TGTGCCAGCAGTGTGGGTAGCGCTCCATTAGGGGAGCTGTTTTTT.

This clone appeared a few times. This rearrangement joins TRBV27 to TRBJ2-7; 7 nucleotides agree with TRBD2. Germline CDR1 reads MNHEY; CDR2 reads SMNVEV (reference sequence). The CDR3 loop spans 17 amino acids. V trimming: 2 bases; J trimming: 0 bases; junction bases outside the gene matches: 10. The CDR3 region has the DNA TGTGCCAGCAGTTTACGGGCCCTAGCGGAGAGCTCCTACGAGCAGTACTTC. It translates to CASSLRALAESSYEQYF.

J is TRBJ2-1 and V is TRBV13; possible D gene TRBD1, 5 bases. This CDR3 is built from 12 residues. Trimming stripped 5 bases from V and 7 bases from J, with 9 bases between. Germline assignment: CDR1 PRHDT and CDR2 FYEKMQ (reference sequence). The CDR3 DNA follows: TGTGCCAGCAGCCCCCAGGGTAATGAGCAGTTCTTC. Encoded protein: CASSPQGNEQFF.

The rearrangement links TRBV6-5 to TRBJ2-7, with 7 nucleotides matching TRBD1. With V trimmed by 5 bases and J by 2 bases, 9 bases remained unmatched. The CDR3 has 15 amino acids. CDR1 MNHEY and CDR2 SVGAGI come from the germline V gene. The CDR3 here is CASSQRQGPTYEQYF. CDR3 sequence (DNA): TGTGCCAGCAGTCAACGACAGGGCCCAACCTACGAGCAGTACTTC.

This chain connects TRBV5-4 to TRBJ2-2, with D hard to call. Germline V gives CDR1 SGHNT, CDR2 YYREEE (reference sequence). Trimming took off 4 bases at V and 0 bases at J, with 16 bases between the two ends. The CDR3 is 17 amino acids. The CDR3 region is CASSVPGGTPNTGELFF. The CDR3 DNA follows: TGTGCCAGCAGCGTCCCAGGCGGTACCCCGAACACCGGGGAGCTGTTTTTT.

The chain is built from TRBV11-2 and TRBJ2-7; 8 bases map to TRBD1. Germline V gene data show CDR1 as SGHAT and CDR2 as FQNNGV. V lost 5 bases, J lost 2 bases, and 5 bases stayed unmatched. The CDR3 runs to 14 residues. This chain's CDR3 is CASSQQQGAYEQYF. As DNA, the CDR3 is TGTGCCAGCAGCCAACAACAGGGGGCCTACGAGCAGTACTTC.

This clone was detected once. V is TRBV5-4 and J is TRBJ2-5, with 10 bases matching TRBD2. Germline V lookup: CDR1 SGHNT, CDR2 YYREEE (reference sequence). J lost 0 bases, V lost 4 bases, and 3 bases had no gene match. This CDR3 spans 15 amino acids. CDR3 loop: CASSGAGGDQETQYF. In DNA, the CDR3 is TGTGCCAGCAGCGGAGCGGGGGGGGACCAAGAGACCCAGTACTTC. Full variable domain (missing parts from reference TRBV5-4 and TRBJ2-5): ETGVTQSPTHLIKTRGQQVTLRCSSQSGHNTVSWYQQALGQGPQFIFQYYREEENGRGNFPPRFSGLQFPNYSSELNVNALELDDSALYLCASSGAGGDQETQYFGPGTRLLVL.

The chain employs TRBV5-1 and TRBJ1-2; the match to TRBD1 covers 7 bases. The trim removed 3 bases at V and 8 bases at J, leaving 7 bases unmatched. CDR3 size: 13 residues. Germline V gene lookup returns CDR1 SGHRS and CDR2 YFSETQ. CDR3 residues: CASSYQGDSGYTF. The CDR3 DNA sequence: TGCGCCAGCAGCTATCAGGGGGATTCAGGCTACACCTTC.

The chain uses TRBV4-1 and TRBJ1-5; possibly TRBD1 for D (5 bases). CDR1 and CDR2 (germline): MGHRA, YSYEKL. The CDR3 loop spans 15 amino acids. Between the trimmed V and J ends, which lost 1 base and 6 bases, there was a span of 13 bases. CDR3: CASSQAGRDGQPQHF. In DNA, the CDR3 is TGCGCCAGCAGCCAAGCGGGCAGGGACGGTCAGCCCCAGCATTTT.

The chain joins TRBV7-3 to TRBJ2-3; D might be TRBD2 (6 bases). The CDR3 consists of 14 residues. Trimming took 2 bases from V and 4 from J, leaving 10 bases between them. Germline CDR1 reads SGHTA; CDR2 reads FQGTGA. The CDR3 coding sequence is TGTGCCAGCAGCTTAGCGGGGAATGCAGATACGCAGTATTTT. Its translation is CASSLAGNADTQYF.

V and J are TRBV5-4 and TRBJ1-6, with 10 bases matching TRBD1. CDR3 length: 15 amino acids. The J segment lost 8 bases and the V segment lost 0 bases, leaving 2 bases of the junction unmatched. Germline V gene sequence: CDR1 SGHNT, CDR2 YYREEE (reference sequence). CDR3 nucleotides: TGTGCCAGCAGCTTGGCCGGGACAGGGGATTCACCCCTCCACTTT. Encoded protein: CASSLAGTGDSPLHF.

The V gene is TRBV11-1, the J gene TRBJ1-4, with D unresolved. The CDR3 consists of 13 residues. Looked up from germline, CDR1 is SGHAT and CDR2 is FQDESV (reference sequence). V was cut by 8 bases and J by 3 bases, with 10 bases left in between. This chain's CDR3 is CASRKGPNEKLFF. In DNA, the CDR3 is TGTGCCAGCCGGAAAGGGCCTAATGAAAAACTGTTTTTT.

The rearrangement links TRBV4-1 to TRBJ1-5; D perhaps matches TRBD1 (6 bases). This CDR3 contains 15 residues. Trimming shortened V by 0 bases and J by 4 bases, and 10 bases separated the two germline ends. Germline-derived CDR1 and CDR2 are MGHRA and YSYEKL. For the CDR3, the DNA is TGCGCCAGCAGCCAAGATGGGGGCACTAATCAGCCCCAGCATTTT. Encoded protein: CASSQDGGTNQPQHF.

Turning to this clone: This sample includes further DNA sequences coding for the same CDR3. V and J are TRBV7-3 and TRBJ2-7; 9 bases match TRBD2. With 1 base clipped from V and 4 bases from J, the junction kept 5 bases outside the gene matches. The CDR3 is 15 amino acids. In germline, CDR1 is SGHTA, CDR2 FQGTGA. This CDR3 is CASSLSGGAAYEQYF. The CDR3 DNA reads as TGTGCCAGCAGCTTAAGCGGGGGGGCCGCGTACGAGCAGTACTTC.

In this sample, this clone turned up once. This specimen includes other DNA sequences encoding the same CDR3. This chain joins TRBV27 and TRBJ1-1; D is ambiguous. V was cut by 6 bases and J by 2 bases, with 10 bases left in between. The CDR3 extends over 13 amino acids. CDR1 and CDR2 (germline): MNHEY, SMNVEV (reference sequence). CDR3 nucleotides: TGTGCCAGCAGGGTCGGGGTCAACACTGAAGCTTTCTTT. Translation: CASRVGVNTEAFF.

The CDR3 DNA follows: TGCGCCAGCAGCTTGGGAGGGATAACTAATGAAAAACTGTTTTTT. Translating gives CASSLGGITNEKLFF. The chain carries TRBV5-1 and TRBJ1-4; D ambiguous. Trimming stripped 0 bases from V and 1 base from J, with 7 bases between. Germline V gene data show CDR1 as SGHRS and CDR2 as YFSETQ. The CDR3 consists of 15 residues.

This chain joins TRBV19 and TRBJ1-1; D remains ambiguous. The CDR3 spans 15 residues. Trimming pared 8 bases from V and 0 bases from J, leaving 16 bases between. The germline V gene has CDR1 LNHDA and CDR2 SQIVND (reference sequence). The CDR3 coding sequence is TGTGCCAGTTCCCGGGCCCCGTTCATGAACACTGAAGCTTTCTTT. It yields the protein CASSRAPFMNTEAFF.

The chain carries TRBV27 and TRBJ2-7, with TRBD1 as a possible D gene (5 bases). V shed 3 bases and J shed 5 bases, with 11 bases lying between them. This CDR3 is 13 amino acids long. Germline V gene lookup returns CDR1 MNHEY and CDR2 SMNVEV (reference sequence). The CDR3 coding sequence is TGTGCCAGCAGTTTGGCAGGGAAGAACGAGCAGTACTTC. As protein: CASSLAGKNEQYF.

This chain links TRBV2 with TRBJ1-5; no reliable D call. Germline assignment: CDR1 SNHLY and CDR2 FYNNEI. The length of the CDR3 is 14 residues. V lost 8 bases to trimming and J lost 4 bases, with 15 bases between them. CDR3 in DNA: TGTGCCAGCCATGCTGATACACGAAATCAGCCCCAGCATTTT. Amino acid sequence: CASHADTRNQPQHF.

This chain connects TRBV25-1 to TRBJ2-6; D may be TRBD1 or TRBD2 (6 bases each). The CDR3 spans 17 residues. CDR1 MGHDK and CDR2 SYGVNS come from the germline V gene. V was shortened by 1 base and J by 1 base, with 11 bases between the two germline ends. The CDR3 DNA sequence: TGTGCCAGCAGTGAATGGGGGGCAGGGTCTGGGGCCAACGTCCTGACTTTC. Protein: CASSEWGAGSGANVLTF.

This clone has only one observation. The CDR3 loop is CASSRDRVDYGYTF. The CDR3 nucleotides are TGTGCCAGCAGCCGGGACAGGGTGGACTATGGCTACACCTTC. V is TRBV5-6 and J is TRBJ1-2; 9 nucleotides line up with TRBD1. V lost 4 bases to trimming and J lost 3 bases; unmatched junction nucleotides: 4. Germline CDR1 is SGHDT and CDR2 is YYEEEE. This CDR3 spans 14 amino acids.

V is TRBV7-9 and J is TRBJ2-2; possibly TRBD2 for D (7 bases). Germline V gene data show CDR1 as SEHNR and CDR2 as FQNEAQ (reference sequence). V was shortened by 2 bases and J by 4 bases, with 14 bases between the two germline ends. This CDR3 has 16 residues. CDR3 in DNA: TGTGCCAGCAGCTTACGCGGGGGCCAGGGCACCGGGGAGCTGTTTTTT. Its translation is CASSLRGGQGTGELFF.

This clone was seen a single time. The CDR3 loop reads CASKALQMNTEAFF. Here the CDR3 DNA reads TGTGCCAGTAAGGCCCTCCAGATGAACACTGAAGCTTTCTTT. The rearrangement uses TRBV19 and TRBJ1-1; D ambiguous. V gave up 7 bases and J gave up 0 bases, with 12 bases separating them. The germline gives CDR1 LNHDA, CDR2 SQIVND (reference sequence). This CDR3 region has 14 residues.